The 21 T cell receptor beta chains listed next were all sequenced from one sample in a study of cytomegalovirus exposure and HLA in healthy donors. Primers: 60 Vbeta forward and 13 Jbeta reverse. Assay used: immunoSEQ multiplex PCR; TCRdb lists only in-frame clones, some missing. The sample comprises over 150,000 clones, 80% of which are singletons, and 1% rests with the top ten. Sequencing was done on a sample of PBMCs. These receptors all come from a woman aged 45 to 65 in good health and CMV-seropositive.

V and J are TRBV6-5 and TRBJ1-2, with D possibly matching TRBD1 (5 bases). The V gene lost 7 bases and the J gene lost 8 bases, with 11 bases spanning the gap. Per the germline V gene, CDR1 is MNHEY and CDR2 is SVGAGI. The length of the CDR3 is 11 residues. The CDR3 coding sequence is TGTGCCAGCACCCGGGGGTCCGGCTACACCTTC. This gives the protein CASTRGSGYTF.

V and J are TRBV7-2 and TRBJ2-2; maybe TRBD2 (5 bases). This CDR3 comprises 15 residues. Germline loops: CDR1 SGHTA, CDR2 FQGNSA. V was cut by 2 bases and J by 0 bases, with 7 bases left in between. In DNA form, the CDR3 reads TGTGCCAGCAGCTTATGGGGAGCGAACACCGGGGAGCTGTTTTTT. Translated: CASSLWGANTGELFF.

This clone was seen only a few times. The chain links TRBV19 to TRBJ1-4; 12 bases agree with TRBD1. The CDR3 consists of 16 residues. V was pared by 3 bases and J by 10 bases, with 9 bases of the junction left unmatched. Germline V gives CDR1 LNHDA, CDR2 SQIVND (reference sequence). CDR3 protein: CASSIPPGTGGGKLFF. The CDR3 region has the DNA TGTGCCAGTAGTATCCCTCCCGGGACAGGGGGCGGAAAACTGTTTTTT.

A note on this clone: The junction departs from germline at one end; a sequencing error may be responsible. The V gene is TRBV7-7, the J gene TRBJ2-1; 10 bases align to TRBD2. Germline CDR1 is SSHAT and CDR2 is FNYEAQ (reference sequence). The CDR3 loop spans 15 amino acids. In DNA, the CDR3 is TGTGCTAGCAGCTTACTAGCGGGAACTTCCGGTGAGCAGTTCTTC. Translation gives CASSLLAGTSGEQFF.

This clone was picked up a small number of times. Other DNA sequences of this sample code for an identical CDR3. DNA of the CDR3: TGCGCCAGCAGCGCAGGGACAGAGAACACTGAAGCTTTCTTT. As protein: CASSAGTENTEAFF. V gene TRBV5-1 combines with J gene TRBJ1-1, with 7 bases fitting TRBD1. CDR1 and CDR2 (germline): SGHRS, YFSETQ. With 4 bases clipped from V and 1 base from J, the junction kept 4 bases outside the gene matches. The CDR3 runs 14 residues. The full variable domain, its missing parts supplied by reference TRBV5-1 and TRBJ1-1, is KAGVTQTPRYLIKTRGQQVTLSCSPISGHRSVSWYQQTPGQGLQFLFEYFSETQRNKGNFPGRFSGRQFSNSRSEMNVSTLELGDSALYLCASSAGTENTEAFFGQGTRLTVV.

This sequence joins TRBV6-4 and TRBJ2-2; no clear D. Germline CDR1 MRHNA, CDR2 SNTAGT. This CDR3 region has 14 residues. The V end was cut by 1 base, the J end by 4 bases, with 7 bases between. This chain's CDR3 is CASSDYAITGELFF. CDR3 in DNA: TGTGCCAGCAGTGACTACGCGATCACCGGGGAGCTGTTTTTT.

This sequence joins TRBV11-2 and TRBJ2-5; TRBD1 is a possible D gene (5 bases). V lost 5 bases to trimming and J lost 4 bases, with 17 bases between them. In germline, CDR1 is SGHAT, CDR2 FQNNGV. The CDR3 totals 15 residues. CDR3 loop: CASSPTMGPGETQYF. CDR3 sequence (DNA): TGTGCCAGCAGCCCCACCATGGGGCCGGGAGAGACCCAGTACTTC.

The genes are TRBV28 and TRBJ1-2; D is unclear. This CDR3 comprises 14 residues. CDR1 is MDHEN and CDR2 is SYDVKM in the germline V gene. V lost 5 bases and J 3 bases, leaving 13 bases between the germline ends. This CDR3 is CASSTVGFDYGYTF. For the CDR3, the DNA is TGTGCCAGCAGTACAGTGGGCTTTGACTATGGCTACACCTTC.

This clone was recorded once. V and J are TRBV7-9 and TRBJ1-4; TRBD1 is a possible D gene (5 bases). The CDR3 is made up of 15 amino acids. Germline lookup yields CDR1 SEHNR and CDR2 FQNEAQ (reference sequence). Trimming took off 4 bases at V and 8 bases at J, with 17 bases between the two ends. CDR3 sequence: CASSSGRTQGEKLFF. The CDR3 region has the DNA TGTGCCAGCAGCTCTGGCCGAACGCAGGGAGAAAAACTGTTTTTT.

This clone was found once. This chain uses TRBV5-1 with TRBJ2-3; a weak D match, TRBD1 (6 bases). CDR3 length: 14 residues. Trimming removed 4 bases at V and 1 base at J, with 10 bases between. Germline V gene data show CDR1 as SGHRS and CDR2 as YFSETQ. CDR3 sequence reads: CASSRDIRTDTQYF. DNA of the CDR3: TGCGCCAGCAGCCGGGACATCCGCACAGATACGCAGTATTTT.

The V call is TRBV25-1, the J call TRBJ1-1; 10 bases are a match to TRBD1. This CDR3 region has 14 residues. V was pared by 1 base and J by 5 bases, with 1 base of the junction left unmatched. Per germline, CDR1 MGHDK and CDR2 SYGVNS. Here the CDR3 reads CASSEWDRGTEAFF. CDR3 DNA sequence: TGTGCCAGCAGTGAATGGGACAGGGGAACTGAAGCTTTCTTT. Based on the CDR3 plus reference TRBV25-1 and TRBJ1-1, the full variable domain is EADIYQTPRYLVIGTGKKITLECSQTMGHDKMYWYQQDPGMELHLIHYSYGVNSTEKGDLSSESTVSRIRTEHFPLTLESARPSHTSQYLCASSEWDRGTEAFFGQGTRLTVV.

The chain links TRBV9 to TRBJ1-4; 7 bases match TRBD1. This CDR3 region has 16 residues. V lost 2 bases and J lost 4; bases outside the gene matches: 8. The germline CDR1 and CDR2 sequences are SGDLS and YYNGEE. The CDR3 loop reads CASSVTPGQHNEKLFF. CDR3 sequence (DNA): TGTGCCAGCAGCGTGACACCGGGACAGCATAATGAAAAACTGTTTTTT.

As for this clone: A read error may produce the germline difference seen at one junction end. The chain employs TRBV7-9 and TRBJ2-3; a possible D gene is TRBD2 (5 bases). CDR1 is SEHNR and CDR2 is FQNEAQ in the germline V gene (reference sequence). The CDR3 loop spans 18 amino acids. In nucleotides, the CDR3 is TGTTCCAGCAGCCTCAGTCTGACGAGGGATTGGGACACAGATACGCAGTATTTT. Protein product: CSSSLSLTRDWDTDTQYF. Variable domain in full (rest from reference TRBV7-9 and TRBJ2-3): DTGVSQNPRHKITKRGQNVTFRCDPISEHNRLYWYRQTLGQGPEFLTYFQNEAQLEKSRLLSDRFSAERPKGSFSTLEIQRTEQGDSAMYLCSSSLSLTRDWDTDTQYFGPGTRLTVL.

This clone has more than one count but fewer than ten. The chain is built from TRBV7-3 and TRBJ2-4, with TRBD1 matching over 7 bases. Germline CDR1 reads SGHTA; CDR2 reads FQGTGA. The CDR3 has 16 residues. After removal of 4 bases from V and 4 bases from J, the junction contained 10 bases not matched to a gene. The CDR3: CASSSLLPGQKNIQYF. CDR3 bases: TGTGCCAGCAGCTCCTTACTTCCGGGACAGAAAAACATTCAGTACTTC.

This CDR3 reads CASSRAGAPFSGNTIYF. The CDR3, as DNA: TGTGCCAGCAGTCGGGCGGGAGCACCTTTCTCTGGAAACACCATATATTTT. J is TRBJ1-3 and V is TRBV28; D not certain. Germline V gene lookup returns CDR1 MDHEN and CDR2 SYDVKM. V lost 5 bases and J 0 bases, leaving 17 bases between the germline ends. This CDR3 spans 17 amino acids.

This clone was seen a single time. The CDR3 DNA is TGTGCCAGCAGCTCTACAGGGGGCCTTACCTACGAGCAGTACTTC. Residues: CASSSTGGLTYEQYF. The chain joins TRBV28 to TRBJ2-7; the match to TRBD1 covers 9 bases. J lost 2 bases, V lost 6 bases, and 8 bases had no gene match. CDR1 is MDHEN, CDR2 SYDVKM, per germline. The CDR3 consists of 15 residues.

This chain uses TRBV5-1 with TRBJ2-3, with TRBD2 as a possible D gene (5 bases). There are 12 residues in the CDR3. From germline, CDR1 is SGHRS and CDR2 YFSETQ. The V gene lost 6 bases and the J gene lost 6 bases, with 11 bases spanning the gap. The CDR3 reads CASNLRGDTQYF. The CDR3 region has the DNA TGCGCCAGCAACCTGAGAGGGGATACGCAGTATTTT.

This clone came up once. This chain connects TRBV28 to TRBJ2-3, with D unclear. The CDR3 contains 14 residues. The V gene's germline CDR1 is MDHEN and CDR2 SYDVKM. V lost 3 bases, J lost 1 base, and 8 bases lay in between. CDR3 bases: TGTGCCAGCAGTTTTATTCGTCGCACAGATACGCAGTATTTT. Encoded protein: CASSFIRRTDTQYF.

This rearrangement joins TRBV15 to TRBJ2-2, with D perhaps TRBD2 (5 bases). The ends were cut back, 1 base at V and 5 bases at J, with 14 bases in the middle. Germline V gives CDR1 LNHNV, CDR2 YYDKDF (reference sequence). The CDR3 is 16 residues long. CDR3 sequence: CATSRGGRGNTGELFF. In DNA, the CDR3 is TGTGCCACCAGCAGAGGAGGCCGGGGAAATACCGGGGAGCTGTTTTTT.

The rearrangement joins TRBV5-5 to TRBJ1-2; TRBD1 agrees at 7 bases. V dropped 4 bases and J dropped 3; count of bases not matched to a gene: 9. The CDR3 spans 15 residues. CDR1 and CDR2 (germline): SGHKS, YYEKEE (reference sequence). The CDR3 DNA follows: TGTGCCAGCAGCCCCGAGACAGGGAACTACTATGGCTACACCTTC. It encodes CASSPETGNYYGYTF.

This clone was observed a single time. In nucleotides, the CDR3 is TGTGCCATCCATCCACCATGGGACAGGGATAATCAGCCCCAGCATTTT. Protein: CAIHPPWDRDNQPQHF. The genes are TRBV10-3 and TRBJ1-5, with 9 bases identical to TRBD1. The V and J ends lost 8 bases and 4 bases, in that order; junction bases with no gene match: 12. Germline CDR1 reads ENHRY; CDR2 reads SYGVKD. The CDR3 is 16 residues long.